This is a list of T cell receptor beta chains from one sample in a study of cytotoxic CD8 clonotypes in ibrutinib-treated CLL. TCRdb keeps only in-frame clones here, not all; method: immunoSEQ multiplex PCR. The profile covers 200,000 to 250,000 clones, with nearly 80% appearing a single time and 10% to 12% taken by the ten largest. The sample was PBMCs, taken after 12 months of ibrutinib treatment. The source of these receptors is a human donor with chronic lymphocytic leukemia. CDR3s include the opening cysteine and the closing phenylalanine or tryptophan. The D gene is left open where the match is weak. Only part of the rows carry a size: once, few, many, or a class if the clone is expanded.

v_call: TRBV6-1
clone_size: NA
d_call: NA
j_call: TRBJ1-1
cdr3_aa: CAIQGLMNTEAFF
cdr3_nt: TGTGCCATCCAGGGACTGATGAACACTGAAGCTTTCTTT

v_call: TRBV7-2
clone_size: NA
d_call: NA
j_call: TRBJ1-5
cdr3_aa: CASSYDRVTQPQHF
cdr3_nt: TGTGCCAGCAGCTACGACCGGGTGACACAGCCCCAGCATTTT

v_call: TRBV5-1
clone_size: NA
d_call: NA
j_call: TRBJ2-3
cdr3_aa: CASSLSVGSTDTQYF
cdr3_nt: TGCGCCAGCAGCTTAAGCGTTGGGAGCACAGATACGCAGTATTTT

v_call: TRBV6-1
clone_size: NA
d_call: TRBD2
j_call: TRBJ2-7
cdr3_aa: CASGLAAVYEQYF
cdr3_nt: TGTGCCAGCGGACTAGCGGCCGTCTACGAGCAGTACTTC

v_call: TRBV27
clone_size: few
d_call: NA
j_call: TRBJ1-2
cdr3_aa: CASSLLGQGSAGYTF
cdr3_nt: TGTGCCAGCAGTTTATTGGGTCAGGGCTCTGCCGGCTACACCTTC

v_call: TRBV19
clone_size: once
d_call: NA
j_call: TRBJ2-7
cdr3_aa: CASSVRPGPYYEQYF
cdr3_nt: TGTGCCAGTAGTGTCCGGCCAGGGCCATACTACGAGCAGTACTTC

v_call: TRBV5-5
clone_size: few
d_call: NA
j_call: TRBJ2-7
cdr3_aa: CASSLASNPHEQYF
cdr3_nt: TGTGCCAGCAGCTTGGCCTCAAACCCCCACGAGCAGTACTTC

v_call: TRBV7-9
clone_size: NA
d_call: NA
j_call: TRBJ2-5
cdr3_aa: CASSLGLQETQYF
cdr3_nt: TGTGCCAGCAGCTTGGGACTCCAAGAGACCCAGTACTTC

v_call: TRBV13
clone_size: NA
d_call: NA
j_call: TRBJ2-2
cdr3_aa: CASSLGRAGELFF
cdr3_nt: TGTGCCAGCAGCTTAGGCCGGGCCGGGGAGCTGTTTTTT

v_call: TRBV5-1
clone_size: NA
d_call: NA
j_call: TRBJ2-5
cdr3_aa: CASSLAQQETQYF
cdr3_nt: TGCGCCAGCAGCTTGGCCCAGCAAGAGACCCAGTACTTC

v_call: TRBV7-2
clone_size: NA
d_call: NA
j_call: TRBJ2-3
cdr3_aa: CASSFRGPPDTQYF
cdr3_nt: TGTGCCAGCAGCTTCCGAGGCCCCCCAGATACGCAGTATTTT

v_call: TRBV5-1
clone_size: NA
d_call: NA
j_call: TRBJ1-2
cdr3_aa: CASSSDGDYGYTF
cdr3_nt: TGCGCCAGCAGCTCGGACGGAGACTATGGCTACACCTTC

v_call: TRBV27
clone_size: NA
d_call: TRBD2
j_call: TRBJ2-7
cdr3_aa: CASSLSGDEQYF
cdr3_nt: TGTGCCAGCAGTTTAAGCGGGGACGAGCAGTACTTC

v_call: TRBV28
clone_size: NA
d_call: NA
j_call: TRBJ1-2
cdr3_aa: CASSPLDRNYGYTF
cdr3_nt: TGTGCCAGCAGTCCTCTCGACAGAAACTATGGCTACACCTTC

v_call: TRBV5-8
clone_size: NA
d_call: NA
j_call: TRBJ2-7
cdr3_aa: CASSLGTGEQYF
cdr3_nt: TGTGCCAGCAGCCTGGGGACGGGCGAGCAGTACTTC

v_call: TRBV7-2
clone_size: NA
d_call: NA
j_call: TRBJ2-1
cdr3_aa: CASSLAWGNNEQFF
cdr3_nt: TGTGCCAGCAGCTTAGCGTGGGGAAACAATGAGCAGTTCTTC

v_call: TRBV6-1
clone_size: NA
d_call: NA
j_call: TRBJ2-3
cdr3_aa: CASSEPYRQASTDTQYF
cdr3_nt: TGTGCCAGCAGTGAACCCTACCGACAGGCTAGCACAGATACGCAGTATTTT

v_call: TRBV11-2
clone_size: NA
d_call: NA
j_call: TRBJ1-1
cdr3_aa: CASSPSGWGENTEAFF
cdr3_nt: TGTGCCAGCAGCCCGTCAGGATGGGGGGAGAACACTGAAGCTTTCTTT

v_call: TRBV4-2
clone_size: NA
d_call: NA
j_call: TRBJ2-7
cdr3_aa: CASSQDHEQYF
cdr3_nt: TGTGCCAGCAGCCAAGACCACGAGCAGTACTTC

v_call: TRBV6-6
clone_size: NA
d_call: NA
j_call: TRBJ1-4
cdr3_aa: CASSSQFNEKLFF
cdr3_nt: TGTGCCAGCAGTTCCCAGTTTAATGAAAAACTGTTTTTT

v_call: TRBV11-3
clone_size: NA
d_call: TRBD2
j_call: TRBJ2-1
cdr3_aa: CASSPNSGRSYNEQFF
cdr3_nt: TGTGCCAGCAGCCCCAATAGCGGGCGCTCCTACAATGAGCAGTTCTTC

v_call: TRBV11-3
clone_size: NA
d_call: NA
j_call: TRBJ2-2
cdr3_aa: CASSPLGEELFF
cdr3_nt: TGTGCCAGCAGCCCCTTGGGGGAGGAGCTGTTTTTT

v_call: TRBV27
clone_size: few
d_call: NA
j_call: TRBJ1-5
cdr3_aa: CASSVSTGYNQPQHF
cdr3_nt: TGTGCCAGCAGTGTCTCGACAGGCTACAATCAGCCCCAGCATTTT

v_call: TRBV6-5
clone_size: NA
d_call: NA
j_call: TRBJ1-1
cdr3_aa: CASSSPENTEAFF
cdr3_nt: TGTGCCAGCAGTTCCCCAGAAAACACTGAAGCTTTCTTT

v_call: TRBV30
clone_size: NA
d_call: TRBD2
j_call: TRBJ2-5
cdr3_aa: CAWIHPQRGGEETQYF
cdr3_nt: TGTGCCTGGATTCACCCCCAGCGGGGTGGCGAGGAGACCCAGTACTTC

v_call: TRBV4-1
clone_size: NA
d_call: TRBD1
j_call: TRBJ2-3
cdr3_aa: CASSQDMGQGTSTDTQYF
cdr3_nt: TGCGCCAGCAGCCAAGATATGGGACAGGGGACAAGCACAGATACGCAGTATTTT

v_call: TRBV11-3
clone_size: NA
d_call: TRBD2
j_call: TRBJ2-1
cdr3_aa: CASSLGGRLGRDEQFF
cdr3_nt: TGTGCCAGCAGCTTAGGAGGACGACTGGGGAGGGATGAGCAGTTCTTC

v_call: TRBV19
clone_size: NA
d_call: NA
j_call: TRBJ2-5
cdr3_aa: CASSRRGHGPSQETQYF
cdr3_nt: TGTGCCAGTAGTAGGCGGGGCCATGGGCCATCTCAAGAGACCCAGTACTTC

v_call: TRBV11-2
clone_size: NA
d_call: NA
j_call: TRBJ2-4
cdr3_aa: CASSLGGSGAPRYF
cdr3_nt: TGTGCCAGCAGCTTAGGGGGTAGCGGAGCCCCTCGGTACTTC

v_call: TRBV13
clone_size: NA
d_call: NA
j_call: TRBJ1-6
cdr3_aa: CASSSTVRTDIYNSPLHF
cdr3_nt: TGTGCCAGCAGCTCAACGGTCCGGACAGACATCTATAATTCACCCCTCCACTTT

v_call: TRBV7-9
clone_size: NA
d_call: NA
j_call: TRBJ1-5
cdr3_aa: CASSPIMGGGQPQHF
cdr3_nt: TGTGCCAGCAGTCCGATAATGGGGGGCGGTCAGCCCCAGCATTTT

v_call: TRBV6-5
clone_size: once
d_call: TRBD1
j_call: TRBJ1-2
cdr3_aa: CASSWDREEGYTF
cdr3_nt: TGTGCCAGCAGTTGGGACAGGGAGGAAGGCTACACCTTC

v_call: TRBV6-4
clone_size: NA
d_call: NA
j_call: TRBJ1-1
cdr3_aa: CASSVAPGTEAFF
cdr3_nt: TGTGCCAGCAGTGTGGCGCCCGGAACTGAAGCTTTCTTT

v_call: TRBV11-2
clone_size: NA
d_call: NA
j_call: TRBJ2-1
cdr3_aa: CASSLVDNEQFF
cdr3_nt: TGTGCCAGCAGCTTAGTCGACAATGAGCAGTTCTTC

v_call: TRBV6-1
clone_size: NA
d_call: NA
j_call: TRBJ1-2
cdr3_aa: CASSEFWRPQANYGYTF
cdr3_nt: TGTGCCAGCAGTGAATTCTGGAGACCTCAAGCTAACTATGGCTACACCTTC

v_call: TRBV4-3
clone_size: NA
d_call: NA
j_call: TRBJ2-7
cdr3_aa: CASSQGNPPYEQYF
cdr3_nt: TGCGCCAGCAGCCAAGGGAACCCACCCTACGAGCAGTACTTC

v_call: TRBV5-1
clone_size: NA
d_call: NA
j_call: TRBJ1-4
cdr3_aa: CASSLMGTNEKLFF
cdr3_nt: TGCGCCAGCAGCTTGATGGGGACTAATGAAAAACTGTTTTTT

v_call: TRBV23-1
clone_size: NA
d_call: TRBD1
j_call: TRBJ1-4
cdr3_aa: CASSPGQVPEKLFF
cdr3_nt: TGCGCCAGCAGTCCCGGACAGGTCCCCGAAAAACTGTTTTTT

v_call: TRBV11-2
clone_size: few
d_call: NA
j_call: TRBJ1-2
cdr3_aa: CASSLLQGWNYGYTF
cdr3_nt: TGTGCCAGCAGCCTATTACAGGGATGGAACTATGGCTACACCTTC

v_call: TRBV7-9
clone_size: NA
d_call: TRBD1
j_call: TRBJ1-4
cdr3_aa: CASSKTGLNEKLFF
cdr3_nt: TGTGCCAGCAGTAAGACAGGGCTTAATGAAAAACTGTTTTTT

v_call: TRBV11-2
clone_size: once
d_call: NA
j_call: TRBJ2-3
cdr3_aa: CASSLSGPRDTQYF
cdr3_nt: TGTGCCAGCAGCTTGTCCGGACCTCGAGATACGCAGTATTTT

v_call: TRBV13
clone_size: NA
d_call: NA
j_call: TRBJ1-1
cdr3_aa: CASSSTGSNTEAFF
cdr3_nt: TGTGCCAGCAGCTCCACAGGGTCGAACACTGAAGCTTTCTTT

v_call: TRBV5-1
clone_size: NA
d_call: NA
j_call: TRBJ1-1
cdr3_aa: CATKEGMNTEAFF
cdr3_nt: TGCGCCACCAAGGAAGGTATGAACACTGAAGCTTTCTTT

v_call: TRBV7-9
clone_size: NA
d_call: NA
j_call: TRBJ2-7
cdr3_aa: CASSWGPNEQYF
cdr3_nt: TGTGCCAGCAGCTGGGGACCTAACGAGCAGTACTTC

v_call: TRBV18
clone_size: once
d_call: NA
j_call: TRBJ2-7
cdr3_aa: CASSPYDRAYEQYF
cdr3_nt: TGTGCCAGCTCACCATACGATAGGGCCTACGAGCAGTACTTC

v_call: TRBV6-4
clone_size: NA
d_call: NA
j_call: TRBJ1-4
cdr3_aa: CASSEGTAGGEKLFF
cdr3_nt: TGTGCCAGCAGCGAAGGGACTGCCGGTGGTGAAAAACTGTTTTTT

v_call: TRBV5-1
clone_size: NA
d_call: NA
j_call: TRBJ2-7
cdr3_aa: CASSLSATLGGLYEQYF
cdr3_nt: TGCGCCAGCAGCTTGAGTGCGACCCTGGGGGGACTCTACGAGCAGTACTTC

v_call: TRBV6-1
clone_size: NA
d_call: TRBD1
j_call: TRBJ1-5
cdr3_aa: CASSRGTAGNQPQHF
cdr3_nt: TGTGCCAGCAGCCGGGGGACAGCCGGCAATCAGCCCCAGCATTTT

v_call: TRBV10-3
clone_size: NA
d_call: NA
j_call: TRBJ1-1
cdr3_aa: CAISDRTVNTEAFF
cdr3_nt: TGTGCCATCAGTGATCGGACAGTGAACACTGAAGCTTTCTTT

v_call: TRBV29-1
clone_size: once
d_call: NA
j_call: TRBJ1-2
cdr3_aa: CSVQVRDHFYGYTF
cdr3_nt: TGCAGCGTTCAGGTACGGGACCACTTCTATGGCTACACCTTC

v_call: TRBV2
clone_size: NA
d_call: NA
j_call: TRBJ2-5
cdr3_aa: CASSREQMAWETQYF
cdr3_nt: TGTGCCAGCAGTAGGGAACAGATGGCTTGGGAGACCCAGTACTTC